This TCR beta chain stems from a study of cytomegalovirus exposure and HLA in healthy donors. Overall study: The Caucasian-associated ancestry cluster held over 80% of over 350 genotyped donors.

Overall study findings and caveats: Sequencing probably produced one cluster of sequence variants that were highly shared. Analysis was carried out at a later point, and it linked a missense DCLRE1C variant to TCR beta V- and J-gene trimming.

Details on this clone: What it binds is not known.

This CDR3 contains 16 residues. Looked up from germline, CDR1 is KGHSH and CDR2 is LQKENI. The V segment lost 6 bases and the J segment 1 base; nucleotides outside the gene matches: 6. In the PCR, 60 Vbeta and 13 Jbeta primers were used. Method: immunoSEQ multiplex PCR; TCRdb's copy keeps in-frame clones and lacks some. The sample comprises about 200,000 clones, about 88% of which are singletons, and roughly 0.34% rests with the top ten. Sequencing was done on a sample of PBMCs. The TCR comes from a woman aged 25 to 45 in good health and CMV-seronegative. The chain carries TRBV18 and TRBJ2-3, with 11 nucleotides matching TRBD2. The CDR3 DNA sequence: TGTGCCAGCTCCCGGGTGACTAGCGGGGGCACAGATACGCAGTATTTT. Translating gives CASSRVTSGGTDTQYF.